This T cell receptor beta chain was obtained from a study of blood T cells in healthy people across ages. The J segment lost 2 bases and the V segment lost 3 bases, leaving 5 bases of the junction unmatched. This CDR3 has 15 residues. Germline CDR1 and CDR2: MGHDK and SYGVNS. Together with a sample-barcoded 5' primer, a J-beta primer mix was included in a second PCR lasting roughly 6 to 12 cycles. TCRdb fed the 5' RACE reads into MiXCR, producing one record per CDR3 protein. The table records hundreds of thousands of distinct CDR3 sequences, roughly 21% of them present only once. This chain links TRBV25-1 with TRBJ2-5, with TRBD2 matching 8 bases. Sequenced: blood. This receptor was identified in a man in his 70s in good health. The CDR3 DNA reads TGTGCCAGCAGTGACGCCGGGAGGGTGCAAGAGACCCAGTACTTC. It codes for CASSDAGRVQETQYF.